What follows describes a single T cell receptor (beta chain). Antigen specificity is unknown. Germline-derived CDR1 and CDR2 are MNHEY and SVGAGI. CDR3 size: 15 residues. V lost 3 bases and J lost 0, with 8 bases in between. Primers included in the PCR were 60 Vbeta and 13 Jbeta primers. Only in-frame clones appear in the TCRdb table, and some are missing; sequencing was by immunoSEQ multiplex PCR. The sample lists 150,000 to 200,000 clones; around 83% were seen once. This sample was included in a study of cytomegalovirus exposure and HLA in healthy donors. Study information: About 200 million T cells yielded over 90 million unique TCR beta sequences in earlier analysis.

Study-level findings and limits: Some highly shared sequence variants likely arose as a pipeline artifact. Reportedly, cytomegalovirus status was diagnosed with high sensitivity and specificity. V segments that were indistinguishable, TRBV6-2 and TRBV6-3 among them, were omitted from analysis.

The TCR comes from a middle-aged woman in good health and CMV-seronegative. V is TRBV6-5 and J is TRBJ1-4; D is uncertain. The sample consisted of PBMCs. The CDR3 DNA follows: TGTGCCAGCAGTTATAGTTGGTCAACTAATGAAAAACTGTTTTTT. It encodes CASSYSWSTNEKLFF.